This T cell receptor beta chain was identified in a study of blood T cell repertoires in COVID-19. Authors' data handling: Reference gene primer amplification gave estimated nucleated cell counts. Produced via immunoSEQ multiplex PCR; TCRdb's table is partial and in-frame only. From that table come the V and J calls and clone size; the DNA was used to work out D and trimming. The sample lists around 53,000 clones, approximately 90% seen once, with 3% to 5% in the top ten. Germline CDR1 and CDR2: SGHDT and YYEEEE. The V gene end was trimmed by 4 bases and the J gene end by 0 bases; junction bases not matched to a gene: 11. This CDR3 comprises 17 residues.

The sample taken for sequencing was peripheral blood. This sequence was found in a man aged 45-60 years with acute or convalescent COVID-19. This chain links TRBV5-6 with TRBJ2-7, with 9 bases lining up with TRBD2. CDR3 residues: CASSQGLAVGSSYEQYF. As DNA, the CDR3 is TGTGCCAGCAGCCAGGGACTAGCTGTAGGGAGCTCCTACGAGCAGTACTTC.